This T cell receptor (beta chain) was captured in a study of T cell responses to AZD1222 COVID-19 vaccine. Study results and caveats: In the spike-specific TCR repertoire, nearly half reportedly target unmutated variant regions. Repertoire samples came only from after the peak T cell response.

The germline gives CDR1 MNHEY, CDR2 SMNVEV (reference sequence). The CDR3 sequence is 14 residues long. With V trimmed by 5 bases and J by 0 bases, 3 bases remained unmatched. Method: immunoSEQ multiplex PCR; TCRdb's copy keeps in-frame clones and lacks some. The table records 75,000 to 100,000 clones, around 90% of them present only once. For this clone: Its cognate antigen is unknown.

This sequence originates from an adult in good health. The chain is built from TRBV27 and TRBJ1-1; TRBD1 agrees at 7 bases. Sequencing used peripheral blood, obtained on day 0 of AZD1222 vaccination. CDR3 amino acids: CASSLTGVNTEAFF. The CDR3 bases are TGTGCCAGCAGTCTTACAGGGGTGAACACTGAAGCTTTCTTT.